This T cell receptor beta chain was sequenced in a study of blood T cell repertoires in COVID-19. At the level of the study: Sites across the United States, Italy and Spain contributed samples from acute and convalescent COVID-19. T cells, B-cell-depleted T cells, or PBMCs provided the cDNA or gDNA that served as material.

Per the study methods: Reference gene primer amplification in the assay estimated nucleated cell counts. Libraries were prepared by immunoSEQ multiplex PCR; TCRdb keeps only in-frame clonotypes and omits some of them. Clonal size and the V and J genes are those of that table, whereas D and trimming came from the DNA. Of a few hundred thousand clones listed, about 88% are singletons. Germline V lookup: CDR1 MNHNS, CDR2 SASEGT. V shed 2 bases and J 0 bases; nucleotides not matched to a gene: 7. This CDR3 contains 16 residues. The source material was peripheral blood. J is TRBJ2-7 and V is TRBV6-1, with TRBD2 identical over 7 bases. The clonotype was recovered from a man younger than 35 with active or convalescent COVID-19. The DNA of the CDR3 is TGTGCCAGCAGTGAATCAAGGGCGGGGGACTCCTACGAGCAGTACTTC. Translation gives CASSESRAGDSYEQYF.